What follows are 5 T cell receptor beta chains derived from one specimen sequenced in a study of cytomegalovirus exposure and HLA in healthy donors. Libraries were prepared by immunoSEQ multiplex PCR; TCRdb keeps only in-frame clonotypes and omits some of them. This table holds 200,000 to 300,000 clones, about 86% found once. What was sequenced was PBMCs. All receptors derive from a woman aged 25 to 39 in good health and CMV-seropositive.

The chain is built from TRBV19 and TRBJ2-3; perhaps TRBD2 as D (6 bases). CDR3 length: 13 amino acids. CDR1 LNHDA and CDR2 SQIVND come from the germline V gene (reference sequence). V lost 4 bases and J 5 bases, leaving 10 bases between the germline ends. CDR3 region: CASSSGTEDTQYF. In DNA, the CDR3 is TGTGCCAGTAGTAGCGGGACGGAAGATACGCAGTATTTT. Drawing the rest from reference TRBV19 and TRBJ2-3, the complete variable domain is DGGITQSPKYLFRKEGQNVTLSCEQNLNHDAMYWYRQDPGQGLRLIYYSQIVNDFQKGDIAEGYSVSREKKESFPLTVTSAQKNPTAFYLCASSSGTEDTQYFGPGTRLTVL.

This clone has more than one count but fewer than ten. The chain couples TRBV5-5 to TRBJ2-5; 7 bases agree with TRBD2. V was pared by 3 bases and J by 2 bases, with 4 bases of the junction left unmatched. Germline CDR1 SGHKS, CDR2 YYEKEE (reference sequence). CDR3 length: 14 amino acids. CDR3 sequence reads: CASSWGGAQETQYF. CDR3 DNA: TGTGCCAGCAGCTGGGGAGGGGCACAAGAGACCCAGTACTTC.

This clone appeared a few times. The V call is TRBV11-2, the J call TRBJ1-3; D is undetermined. The CDR3 consists of 13 residues. Germline CDR1 and CDR2: SGHAT and FQNNGV. V shed 2 bases and J shed 1 base, with 3 bases lying between them. The CDR3 here is CASSLLSGNTIYF. The CDR3, as DNA: TGTGCCAGCAGCTTACTATCTGGAAACACCATATATTTT.

The chain carries TRBV5-1 and TRBJ2-5, with D possibly TRBD1 on 5 matching bases. Trimming removed 0 bases from V and 2 bases from J, with 11 bases in between. The germline gives CDR1 SGHRS, CDR2 YFSETQ. The CDR3 covers 15 residues. CDR3 in amino acids: CASSLGQRRQETQYF. The CDR3 nucleotides are TGCGCCAGCAGCTTGGGACAGAGACGTCAAGAGACCCAGTACTTC.

The rearrangement links TRBV5-1 to TRBJ2-7, with 12 bases identical to TRBD1. The CDR3 is 15 amino acids. Germline CDR1 is SGHRS and CDR2 is YFSETQ. Losses at the gene ends were 0 bases for V and 5 bases for J; bases not matched to a gene: 3. The CDR3 sequence is CASSLEGQGADEQYF. CDR3 coding DNA: TGCGCCAGCAGCTTGGAGGGACAGGGGGCAGACGAGCAGTACTTC.